The rows below give T cell receptor beta chains drawn from one sample of a study of shared clonotypes between healthy human individuals. Assay used: immunoSEQ multiplex PCR; TCRdb lists only in-frame clones, some missing. This table holds about 670,000 clones, 72% found once. Sequencing input: memory CD4+ T cells sorted from blood. The source of these receptors is a woman aged 25 to 39 in good health. The CDR3 runs from the conserved cysteine through the conserved F or W. Clone size is stated in some rows and not others, as once, few, many or a class when expanded.

abundance	v_gene	j_gene	CDR3aa
.	TRBV19	TRBJ1-2	CASSIRVEDSYGYTF
.	TRBV6-6	TRBJ2-1	CASNLQGWKNNEQFF
.	TRBV12-2	TRBJ1-3	CARGMRGTIYF
.	TRBV25-1	TRBJ2-7	CASSESRGGSKNEQYF
.	TRBV6-6	TRBJ2-3	CASTGLAGGSTDTQYF
few	TRBV2	TRBJ2-7	CASSGRFGSSSYEQYF
.	TRBV10-3	TRBJ1-4	CAIMAGLSEKLFF
.	TRBV9	TRBJ2-1	CASSVGGLAYNEQFF
.	TRBV30	TRBJ1-4	CAWAGLRRGEKLFF
.	TRBV4-2	TRBJ2-2	CASSQVRGSANTGELFF
few	TRBV7-9	TRBJ1-1	CASSTPNTEAFF
.	TRBV18	TRBJ1-2	CASSPQGQASSGYTF
few	TRBV5-1	TRBJ1-2	CASSLEGGGNYGYTF
.	TRBV7-4	TRBJ1-2	CASSTWTGLDYGYTF
.	TRBV6-5	TRBJ2-7	CASGKAGVLYEQYF
.	TRBV5-4	TRBJ2-5	CASSLVVGETQYF
.	TRBV5-4	TRBJ2-7	CASSSSTVKYEQYF
.	TRBV30	TRBJ2-7	CAWSAGGNPYEQYF
.	TRBV18	TRBJ2-7	CASSPPMAYEQYF
.	TRBV28	TRBJ2-7	CASKPQGYEQYF
.	TRBV4-1	TRBJ2-7	CASSQDTTYEQYF
.	TRBV30	TRBJ2-7	CAWGTSGRAASYEQYF
many	TRBV15	TRBJ1-2	CATSRDRVNYGYTF
.	TRBV11-2	TRBJ2-7	CASSFSPEGEQYF
.	TRBV5-8	TRBJ1-4	CASSHDRARGEKLFF
.	TRBV29-1	TRBJ2-1	CSASSGVYNEQFF
.	TRBV5-1	TRBJ2-7	CASSLGGTGANYEQYF
.	TRBV6-1	TRBJ2-5	CASSPGTGILETQYF
.	TRBV6-4	TRBJ1-2	CASSDVGTGTPNYGYTF
.	TRBV10-3	TRBJ2-1	CAIQTYNEQFF
once	TRBV27	TRBJ1-1	CASKRDGYTEAFF
.	TRBV10-3	TRBJ2-1	CATQVTSGSNEQFF
many	TRBV4-1	TRBJ1-1	CASSQDRDGSKAFF
.	TRBV27	TRBJ2-1	CATMGGRALREQFF
.	TRBV7-9	TRBJ2-1	CASSLSPHNEQFF
.	TRBV5-8	TRBJ2-3	CARGRGRGSTDTQYF
.	TRBV28	TRBJ2-1	CASSLTGVSDEQFF
.	TRBV5-6	TRBJ2-1	CASSLTGAGSYNEQFF
once	TRBV19	TRBJ2-7	CASSTLAGGSYEQYF
few	TRBV29-1	TRBJ2-1	CSADQDEQFF
.	TRBV28	TRBJ1-6	CASRPAGDNNSPLHF
.	TRBV28	TRBJ2-1	CASSLPSYNEQFF
.	TRBV7-2	TRBJ2-3	CASSRTSGASSTQYF
.	TRBV5-1	TRBJ2-2	CASSGGGPNTGELFF
.	TRBV18	TRBJ2-5	CASSPPQETQYF
few	TRBV6-5	TRBJ2-2	CASSYVGAGELFF
few	TRBV5-4	TRBJ2-7	CASSWDRVYEQYF
few	TRBV18	TRBJ2-7	CASSARAGTGLYEQYF
.	TRBV27	TRBJ2-7	CASSLGGGSRYEQYF
.	TRBV10-3	TRBJ1-1	CAIKEFANTEAFF
.	TRBV28	TRBJ2-2	CASSRSRGAAGELFF
few	TRBV30	TRBJ2-1	CAWRAGGPRNEQFF
.	TRBV11-2	TRBJ1-4	CASSQIGGTNEKLFF